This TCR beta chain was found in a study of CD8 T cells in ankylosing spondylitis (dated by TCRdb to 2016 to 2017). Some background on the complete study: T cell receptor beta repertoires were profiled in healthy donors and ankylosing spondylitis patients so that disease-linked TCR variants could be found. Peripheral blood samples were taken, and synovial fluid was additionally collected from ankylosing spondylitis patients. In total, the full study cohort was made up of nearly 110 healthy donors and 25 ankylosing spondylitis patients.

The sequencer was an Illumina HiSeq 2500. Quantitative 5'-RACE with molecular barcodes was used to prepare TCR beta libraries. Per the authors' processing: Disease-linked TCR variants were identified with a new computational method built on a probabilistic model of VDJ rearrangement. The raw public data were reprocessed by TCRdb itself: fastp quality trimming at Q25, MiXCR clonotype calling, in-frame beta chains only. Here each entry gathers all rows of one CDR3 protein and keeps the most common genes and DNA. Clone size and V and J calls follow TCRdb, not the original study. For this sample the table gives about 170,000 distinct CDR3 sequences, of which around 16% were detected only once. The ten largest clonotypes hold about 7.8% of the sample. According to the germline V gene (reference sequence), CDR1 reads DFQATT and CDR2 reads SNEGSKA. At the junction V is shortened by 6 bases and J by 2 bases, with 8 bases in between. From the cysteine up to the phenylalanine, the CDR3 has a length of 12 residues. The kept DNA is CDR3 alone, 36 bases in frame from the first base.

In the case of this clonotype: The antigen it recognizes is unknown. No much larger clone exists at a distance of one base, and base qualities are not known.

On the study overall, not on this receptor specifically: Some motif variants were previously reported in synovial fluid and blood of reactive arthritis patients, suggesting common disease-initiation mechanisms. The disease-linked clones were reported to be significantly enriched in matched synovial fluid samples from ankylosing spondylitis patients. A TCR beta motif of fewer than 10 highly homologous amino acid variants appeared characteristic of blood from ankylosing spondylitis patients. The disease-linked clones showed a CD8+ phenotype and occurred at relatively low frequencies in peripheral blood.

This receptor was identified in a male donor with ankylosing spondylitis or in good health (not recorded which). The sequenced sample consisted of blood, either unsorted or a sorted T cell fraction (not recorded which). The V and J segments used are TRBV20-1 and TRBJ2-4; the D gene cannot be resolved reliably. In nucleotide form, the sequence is TGCAGTGCGAGGAGATCCAAAAACATTCAGTACTTC. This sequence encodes CSARRSKNIQYF.